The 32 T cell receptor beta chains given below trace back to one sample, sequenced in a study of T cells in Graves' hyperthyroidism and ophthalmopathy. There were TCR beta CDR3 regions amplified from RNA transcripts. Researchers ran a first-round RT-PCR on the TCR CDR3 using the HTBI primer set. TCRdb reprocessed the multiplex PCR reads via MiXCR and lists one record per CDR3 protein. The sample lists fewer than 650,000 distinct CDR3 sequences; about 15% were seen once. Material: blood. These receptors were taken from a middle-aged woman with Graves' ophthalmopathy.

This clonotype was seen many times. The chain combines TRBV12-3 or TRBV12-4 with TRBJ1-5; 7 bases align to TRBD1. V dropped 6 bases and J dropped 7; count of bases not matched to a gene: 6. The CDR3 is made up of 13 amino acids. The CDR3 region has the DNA TGTGCCAGCAGCTTGACAGGGTCCCAGCCCCAGCATTTT. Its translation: CASSLTGSQPQHF.

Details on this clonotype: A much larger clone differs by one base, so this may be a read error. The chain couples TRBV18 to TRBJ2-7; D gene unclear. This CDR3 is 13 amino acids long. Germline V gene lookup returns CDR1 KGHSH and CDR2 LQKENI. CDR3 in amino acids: CARSPRNNYEQYF. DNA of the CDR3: TGTGCCAGATCACCCCGGAACAACTACGAGCAGTACTTC.

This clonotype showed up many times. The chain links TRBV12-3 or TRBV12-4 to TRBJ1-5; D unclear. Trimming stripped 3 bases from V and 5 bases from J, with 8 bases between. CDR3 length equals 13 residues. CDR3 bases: TGTGCCAGCAGTTTGGACCTTTATCAGCCCCAGCATTTT. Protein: CASSLDLYQPQHF.

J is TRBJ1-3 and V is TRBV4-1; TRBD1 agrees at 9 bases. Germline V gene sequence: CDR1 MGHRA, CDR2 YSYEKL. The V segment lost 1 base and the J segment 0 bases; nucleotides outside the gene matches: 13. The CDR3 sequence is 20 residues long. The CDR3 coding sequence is TGCGCCAGCAGCCAAGTGACAGGGGGTACCCGAATCGTCTCTGGAAACACCATATATTTT. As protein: CASSQVTGGTRIVSGNTIYF.

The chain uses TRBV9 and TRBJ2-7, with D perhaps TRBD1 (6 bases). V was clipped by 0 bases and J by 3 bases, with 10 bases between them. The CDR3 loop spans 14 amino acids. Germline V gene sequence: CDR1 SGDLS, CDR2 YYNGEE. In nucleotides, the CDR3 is TGTGCCAGCAGCGTAGCTACAGGGTACTACGAGCAGTACTTC. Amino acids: CASSVATGYYEQYF.

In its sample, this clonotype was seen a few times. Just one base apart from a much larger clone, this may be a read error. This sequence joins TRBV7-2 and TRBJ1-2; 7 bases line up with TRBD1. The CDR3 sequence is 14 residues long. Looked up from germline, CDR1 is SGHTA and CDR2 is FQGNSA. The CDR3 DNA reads TGTGCCAGCAGCCTGAATGACAGGGCATATGGCTACATCTTC. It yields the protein CASSLNDRAYGYIF.

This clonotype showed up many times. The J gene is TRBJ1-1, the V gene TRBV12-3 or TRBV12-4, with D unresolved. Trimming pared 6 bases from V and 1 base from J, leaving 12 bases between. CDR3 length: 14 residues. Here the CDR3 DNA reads TGTGCCAGCAGAACCCCTAGGGAGAACACTGAAGCTTTCTTT. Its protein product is CASRTPRENTEAFF.

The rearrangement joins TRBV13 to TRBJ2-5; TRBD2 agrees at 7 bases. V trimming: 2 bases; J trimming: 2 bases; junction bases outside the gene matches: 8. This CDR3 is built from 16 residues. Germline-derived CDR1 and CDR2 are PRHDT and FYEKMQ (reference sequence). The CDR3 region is CASSLRASGTQETQYF. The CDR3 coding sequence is TGTGCCAGCAGCTTACGGGCTAGCGGAACTCAAGAGACCCAGTACTTC.

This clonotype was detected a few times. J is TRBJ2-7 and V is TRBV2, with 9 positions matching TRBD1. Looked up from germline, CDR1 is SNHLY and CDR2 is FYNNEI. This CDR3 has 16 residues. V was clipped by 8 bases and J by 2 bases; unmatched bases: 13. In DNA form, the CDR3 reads TGTGCCAGCCGGCCCCTTGGACAGGGGCGCGCCTACGAGCAGTACTTC. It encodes CASRPLGQGRAYEQYF. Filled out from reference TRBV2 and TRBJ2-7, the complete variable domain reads EPEVTQTPSHQVTQMGQEVILRCVPISNHLYFYWYRQILGQKVEFLVSFYNNEISEKSEIFDDQFSVERPDGSNFTLKIRSTKLEDSAMYFCASRPLGQGRAYEQYFGPGTRLTVT.

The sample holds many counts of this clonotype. The CDR3 DNA reads as TGTGCCAGCAGCCCACCCGCGGTAATCAACACTGAAGCTTTCTTT. Protein product: CASSPPAVINTEAFF. V and J are TRBV13 and TRBJ1-1; D gene ambiguous. CDR1 is PRHDT and CDR2 is FYEKMQ in the germline V gene (reference sequence). This CDR3 has 15 amino acids. The V gene lost 5 bases and the J gene lost 2 bases, with 15 bases spanning the gap.

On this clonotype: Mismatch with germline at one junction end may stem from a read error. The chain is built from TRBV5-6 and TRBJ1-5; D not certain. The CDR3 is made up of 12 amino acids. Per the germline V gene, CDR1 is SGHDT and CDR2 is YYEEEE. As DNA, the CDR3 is TGTGCCAGCGGCTTTCAGAATCAGCCCCAGCATTTT. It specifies CASGFQNQPQHF.

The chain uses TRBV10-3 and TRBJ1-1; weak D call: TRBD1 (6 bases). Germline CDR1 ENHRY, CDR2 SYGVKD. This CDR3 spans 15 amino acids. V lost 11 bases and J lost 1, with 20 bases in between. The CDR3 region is CAGIRPGARNTEAFF. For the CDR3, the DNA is TGTGCCGGGATAAGACCGGGGGCTAGGAACACTGAAGCTTTCTTT.

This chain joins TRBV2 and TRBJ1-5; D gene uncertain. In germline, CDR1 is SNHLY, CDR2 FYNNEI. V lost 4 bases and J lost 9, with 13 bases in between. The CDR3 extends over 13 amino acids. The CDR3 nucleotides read TGTGCCAGCAGTGGTACGGTTTATCCGCCCCAGCATTTT. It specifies CASSGTVYPPQHF.

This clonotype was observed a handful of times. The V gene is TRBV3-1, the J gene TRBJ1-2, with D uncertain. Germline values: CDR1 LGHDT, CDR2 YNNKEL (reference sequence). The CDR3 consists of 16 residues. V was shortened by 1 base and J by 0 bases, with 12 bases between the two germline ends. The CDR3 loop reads CASSQVTRTSNYGYTF. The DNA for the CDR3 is TGTGCCAGCAGCCAAGTAACAAGGACTTCTAACTATGGCTACACCTTC.

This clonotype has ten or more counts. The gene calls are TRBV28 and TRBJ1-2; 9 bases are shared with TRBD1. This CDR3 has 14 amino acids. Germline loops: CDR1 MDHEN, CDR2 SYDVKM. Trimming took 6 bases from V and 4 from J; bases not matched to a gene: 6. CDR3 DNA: TGTGCCAGCAGCTATCCGGGACAGGGCTATGGCTACACCTTC. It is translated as CASSYPGQGYGYTF.

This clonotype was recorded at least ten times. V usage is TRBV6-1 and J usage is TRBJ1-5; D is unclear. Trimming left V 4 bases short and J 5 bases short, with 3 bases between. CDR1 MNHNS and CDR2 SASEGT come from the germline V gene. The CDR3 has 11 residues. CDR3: CASSVHQPQHF. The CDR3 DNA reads TGTGCCAGCAGTGTCCATCAGCCCCAGCATTTT.

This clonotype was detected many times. CDR3 nucleotide sequence: TGTGCCAGCAGCGTAGGTATGACGTCGAACACCGGGGAGCTGTTTTTT. Translating gives CASSVGMTSNTGELFF. The genes are TRBV9 and TRBJ2-2; D is uncertain. Germline V CDR1 and CDR2: SGDLS, YYNGEE. V lost 0 bases to trimming and J lost 0 bases, with 9 bases between them. This CDR3 is 16 amino acids long.

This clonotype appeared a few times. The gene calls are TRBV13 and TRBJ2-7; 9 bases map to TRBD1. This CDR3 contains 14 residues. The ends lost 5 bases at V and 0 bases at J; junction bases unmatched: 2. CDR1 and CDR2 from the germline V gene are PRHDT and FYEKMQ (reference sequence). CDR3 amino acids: CASSVQGASYEQYF. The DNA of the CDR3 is TGTGCCAGCAGCGTACAGGGGGCCTCCTACGAGCAGTACTTC.

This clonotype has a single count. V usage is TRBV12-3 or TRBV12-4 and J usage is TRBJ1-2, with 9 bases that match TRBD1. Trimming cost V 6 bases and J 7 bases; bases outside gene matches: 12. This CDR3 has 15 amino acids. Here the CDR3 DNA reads TGTGCCAGCAGCTTTGGGACAGGGAGGCTTCCTGGCTACACCTTC. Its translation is CASSFGTGRLPGYTF.

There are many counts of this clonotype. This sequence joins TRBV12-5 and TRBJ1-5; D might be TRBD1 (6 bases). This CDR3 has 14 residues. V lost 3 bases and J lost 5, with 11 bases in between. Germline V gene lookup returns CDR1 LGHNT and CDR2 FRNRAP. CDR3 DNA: TGTGCTAGTGGTTTATGGGGGCTTGATCAGCCCCAGCATTTT. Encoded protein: CASGLWGLDQPQHF.

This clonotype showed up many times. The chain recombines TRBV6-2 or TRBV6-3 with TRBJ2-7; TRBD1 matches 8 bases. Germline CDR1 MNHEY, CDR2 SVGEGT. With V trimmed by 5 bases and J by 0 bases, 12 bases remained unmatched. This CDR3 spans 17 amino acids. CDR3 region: CASSDLPGQAPSYEQYF. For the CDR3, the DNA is TGTGCCAGCAGTGACCTACCGGGACAGGCCCCCTCCTACGAGCAGTACTTC.

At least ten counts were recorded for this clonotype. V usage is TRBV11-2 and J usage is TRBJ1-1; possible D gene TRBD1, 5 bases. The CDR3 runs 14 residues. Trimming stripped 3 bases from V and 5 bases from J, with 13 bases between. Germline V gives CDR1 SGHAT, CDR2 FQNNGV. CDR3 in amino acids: CASSFTGARTEAFF. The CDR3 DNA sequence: TGTGCCAGCAGCTTTACAGGAGCTCGGACTGAAGCTTTCTTT. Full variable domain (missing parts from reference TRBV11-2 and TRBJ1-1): EAGVAQSPRYKIIEKRQSVAFWCNPISGHATLYWYQQILGQGPKLLIQFQNNGVVDDSQLPKDRFSAERLKGVDSTLKIQPAKLEDSAVYLCASSFTGARTEAFFGQGTRLTVV.

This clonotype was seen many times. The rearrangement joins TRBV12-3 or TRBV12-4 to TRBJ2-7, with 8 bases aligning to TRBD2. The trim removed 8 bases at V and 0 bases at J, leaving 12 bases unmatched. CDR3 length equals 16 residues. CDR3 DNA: TGTGCCAGCCTCGGGGGGGCGCGGGAGAGCTCCTACGAGCAGTACTTC. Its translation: CASLGGARESSYEQYF.

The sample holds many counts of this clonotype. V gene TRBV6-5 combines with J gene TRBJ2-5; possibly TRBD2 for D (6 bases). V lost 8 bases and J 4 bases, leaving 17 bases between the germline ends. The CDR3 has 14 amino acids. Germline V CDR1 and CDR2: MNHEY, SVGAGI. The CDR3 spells CASGDGGGLETQYF. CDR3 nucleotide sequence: TGTGCCAGCGGAGACGGGGGTGGTTTAGAGACCCAGTACTTC.

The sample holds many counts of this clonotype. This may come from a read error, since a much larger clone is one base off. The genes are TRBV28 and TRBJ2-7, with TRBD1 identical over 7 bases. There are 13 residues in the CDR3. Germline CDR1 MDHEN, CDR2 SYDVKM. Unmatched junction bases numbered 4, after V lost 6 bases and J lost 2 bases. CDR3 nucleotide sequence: TGTGCCAGCAGCGGGGACAGCCCCTACGAGCAGTACTTC. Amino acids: CASSGDSPYEQYF.

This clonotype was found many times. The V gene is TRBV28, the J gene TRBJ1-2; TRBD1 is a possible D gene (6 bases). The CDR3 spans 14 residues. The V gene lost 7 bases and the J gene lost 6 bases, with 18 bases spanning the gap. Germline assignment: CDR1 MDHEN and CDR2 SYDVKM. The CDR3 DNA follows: TGTGCCAGCATCGACAAGATAACAGGGAATGGCTACACCTTC. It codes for CASIDKITGNGYTF.

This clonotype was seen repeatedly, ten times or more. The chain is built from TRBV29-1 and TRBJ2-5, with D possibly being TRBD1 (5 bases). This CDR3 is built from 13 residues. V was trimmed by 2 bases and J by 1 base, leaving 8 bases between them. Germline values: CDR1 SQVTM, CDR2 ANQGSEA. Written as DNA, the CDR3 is TGCAGCGTTGAACCCGACAGCCAAGAGACCCAGTACTTC. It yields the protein CSVEPDSQETQYF.

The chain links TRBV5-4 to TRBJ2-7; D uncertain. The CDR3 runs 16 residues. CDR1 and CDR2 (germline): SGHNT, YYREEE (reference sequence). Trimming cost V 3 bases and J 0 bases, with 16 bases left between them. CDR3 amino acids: CASSWQIGRGSYEQYF. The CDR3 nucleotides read TGTGCCAGCAGCTGGCAGATAGGTCGTGGCTCCTACGAGCAGTACTTC. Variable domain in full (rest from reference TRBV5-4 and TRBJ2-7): ETGVTQSPTHLIKTRGQQVTLRCSSQSGHNTVSWYQQALGQGPQFIFQYYREEENGRGNFPPRFSGLQFPNYSSELNVNALELDDSALYLCASSWQIGRGSYEQYFGPGTRLTVT.

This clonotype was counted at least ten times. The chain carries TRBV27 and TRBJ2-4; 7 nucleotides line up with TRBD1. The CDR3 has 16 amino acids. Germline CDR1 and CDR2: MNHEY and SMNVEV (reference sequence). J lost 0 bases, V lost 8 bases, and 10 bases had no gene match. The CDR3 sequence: CASGNNRGLAKNIQYF. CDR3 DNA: TGTGCCAGCGGGAACAACAGGGGCTTAGCCAAAAACATTCAGTACTTC.

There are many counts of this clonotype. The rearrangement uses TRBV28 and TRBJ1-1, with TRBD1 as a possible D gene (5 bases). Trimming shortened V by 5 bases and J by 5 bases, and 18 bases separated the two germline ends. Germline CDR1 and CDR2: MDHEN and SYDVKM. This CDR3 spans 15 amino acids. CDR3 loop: CASSPRDPRGTEAFF. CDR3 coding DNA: TGTGCCAGCAGTCCCCGGGACCCAAGGGGAACTGAAGCTTTCTTT.

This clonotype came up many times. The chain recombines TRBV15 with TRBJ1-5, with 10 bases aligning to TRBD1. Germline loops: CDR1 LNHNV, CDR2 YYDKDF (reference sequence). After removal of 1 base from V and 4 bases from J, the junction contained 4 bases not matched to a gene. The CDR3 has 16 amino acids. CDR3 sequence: CATSRGDRGLNQPQHF. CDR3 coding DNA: TGTGCCACCAGCAGAGGTGACAGGGGGCTGAATCAGCCCCAGCATTTT. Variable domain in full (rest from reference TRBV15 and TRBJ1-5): DAMVIQNPRYQVTQFGKPVTLSCSQTLNHNVMYWYQQKSSQAPKLLFHYYDKDFNNEADTPDNFQSRRPNTSFCFLDIRSPGLGDTAMYLCATSRGDRGLNQPQHFGDGTRLSIL.

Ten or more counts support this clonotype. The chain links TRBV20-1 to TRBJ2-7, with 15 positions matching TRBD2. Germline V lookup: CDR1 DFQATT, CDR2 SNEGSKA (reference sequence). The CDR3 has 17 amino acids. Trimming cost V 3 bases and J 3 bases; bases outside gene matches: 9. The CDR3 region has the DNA TGCAGTGCTAGGGTCGGGACTAGCGGGAGGTTGGGCTACGAGCAGTACTTC. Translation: CSARVGTSGRLGYEQYF.